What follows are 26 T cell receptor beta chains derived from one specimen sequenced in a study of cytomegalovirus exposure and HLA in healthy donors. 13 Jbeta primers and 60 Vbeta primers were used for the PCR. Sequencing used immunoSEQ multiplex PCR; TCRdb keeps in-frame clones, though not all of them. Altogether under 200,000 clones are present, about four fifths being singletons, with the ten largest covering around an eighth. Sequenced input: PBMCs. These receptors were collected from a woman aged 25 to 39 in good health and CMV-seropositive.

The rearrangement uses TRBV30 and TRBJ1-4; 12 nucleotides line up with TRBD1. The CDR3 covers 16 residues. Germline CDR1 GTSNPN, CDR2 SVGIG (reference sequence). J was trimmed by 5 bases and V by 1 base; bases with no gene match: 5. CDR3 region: CAWSAGQGARNEKLFF. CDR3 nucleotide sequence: TGTGCCTGGAGTGCGGGACAGGGGGCGAGGAATGAAAAACTGTTTTTT.

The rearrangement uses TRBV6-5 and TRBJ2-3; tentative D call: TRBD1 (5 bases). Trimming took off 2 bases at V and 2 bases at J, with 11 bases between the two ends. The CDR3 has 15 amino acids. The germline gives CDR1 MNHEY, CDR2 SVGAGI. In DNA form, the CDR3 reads TGTGCCAGCAGTTACAGGGGTTTTCCCACAGATACGCAGTATTTT. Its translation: CASSYRGFPTDTQYF.

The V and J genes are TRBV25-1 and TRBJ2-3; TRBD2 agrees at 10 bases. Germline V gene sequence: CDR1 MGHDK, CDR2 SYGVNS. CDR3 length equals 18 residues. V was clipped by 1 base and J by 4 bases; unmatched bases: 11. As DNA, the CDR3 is TGTGCCAGCAGTGAATGGTCTAGCGGGAGAGTGGGGTCAGATACGCAGTATTTT. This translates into CASSEWSSGRVGSDTQYF.

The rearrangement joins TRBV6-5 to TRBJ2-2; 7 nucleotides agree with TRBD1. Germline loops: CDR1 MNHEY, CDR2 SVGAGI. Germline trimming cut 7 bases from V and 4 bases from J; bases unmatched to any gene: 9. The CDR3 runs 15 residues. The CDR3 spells CASTFRRGSTGELFF. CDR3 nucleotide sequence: TGTGCCAGCACCTTCCGCAGGGGGAGCACCGGGGAGCTGTTTTTT.

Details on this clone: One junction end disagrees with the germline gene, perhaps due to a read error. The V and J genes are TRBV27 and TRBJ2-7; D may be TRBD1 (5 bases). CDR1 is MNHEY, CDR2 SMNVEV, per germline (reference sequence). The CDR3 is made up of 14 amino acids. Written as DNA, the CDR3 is TGTGCCAGCGGTTTGGGGCAGACTCCCCTCGAGCAGTACTTC. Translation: CASGLGQTPLEQYF.

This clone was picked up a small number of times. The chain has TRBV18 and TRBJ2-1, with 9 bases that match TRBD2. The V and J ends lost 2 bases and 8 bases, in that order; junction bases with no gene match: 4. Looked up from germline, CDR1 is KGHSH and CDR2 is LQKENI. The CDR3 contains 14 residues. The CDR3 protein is CASSPFQREDEQFF. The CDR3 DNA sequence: TGTGCCAGCTCACCATTTCAGCGGGAGGATGAGCAGTTCTTC.

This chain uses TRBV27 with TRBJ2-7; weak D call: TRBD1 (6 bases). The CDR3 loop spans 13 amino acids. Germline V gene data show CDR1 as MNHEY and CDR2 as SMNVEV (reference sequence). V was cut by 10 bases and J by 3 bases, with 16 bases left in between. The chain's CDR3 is CAIRARGHYEQYF. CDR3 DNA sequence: TGTGCCATCCGGGCCAGGGGCCACTACGAGCAGTACTTC.

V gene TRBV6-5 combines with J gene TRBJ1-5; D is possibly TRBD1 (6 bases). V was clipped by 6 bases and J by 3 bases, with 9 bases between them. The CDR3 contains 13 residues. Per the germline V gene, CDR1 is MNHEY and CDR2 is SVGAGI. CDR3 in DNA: TGTGCCAGCAGCCGGGACATCAATCAGCCCCAGCATTTT. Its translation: CASSRDINQPQHF.

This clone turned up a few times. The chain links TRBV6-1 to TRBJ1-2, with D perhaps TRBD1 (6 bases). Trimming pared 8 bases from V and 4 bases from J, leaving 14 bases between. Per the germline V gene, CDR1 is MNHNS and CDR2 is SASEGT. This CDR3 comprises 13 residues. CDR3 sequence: CASGGHKTYGYTF. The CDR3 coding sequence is TGTGCCAGCGGGGGACACAAAACCTATGGCTACACCTTC.

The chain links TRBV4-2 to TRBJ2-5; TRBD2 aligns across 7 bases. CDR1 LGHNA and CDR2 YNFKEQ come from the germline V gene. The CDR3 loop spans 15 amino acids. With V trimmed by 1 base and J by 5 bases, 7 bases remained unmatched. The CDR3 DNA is TGTGCCAGCAGCCAAGTCCAAGGGGAGGGGGAGACCCAGTACTTC. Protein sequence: CASSQVQGEGETQYF.

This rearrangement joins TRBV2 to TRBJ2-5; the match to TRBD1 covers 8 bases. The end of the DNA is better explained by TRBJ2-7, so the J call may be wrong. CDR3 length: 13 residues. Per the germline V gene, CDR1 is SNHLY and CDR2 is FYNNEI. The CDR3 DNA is TGTGCCAGCAATCGGGACAGGTCCTACGAGCAGTACTTC. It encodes CASNRDRSYEQYF.

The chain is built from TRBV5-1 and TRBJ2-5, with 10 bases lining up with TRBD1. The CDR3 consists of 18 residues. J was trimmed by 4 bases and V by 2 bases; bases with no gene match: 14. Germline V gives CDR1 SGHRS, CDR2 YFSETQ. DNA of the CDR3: TGCGCCAGCAGCTTCAGGCGGCCGGGACAGGGGAGAGGAGAGACCCAGTACTTC. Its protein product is CASSFRRPGQGRGETQYF.

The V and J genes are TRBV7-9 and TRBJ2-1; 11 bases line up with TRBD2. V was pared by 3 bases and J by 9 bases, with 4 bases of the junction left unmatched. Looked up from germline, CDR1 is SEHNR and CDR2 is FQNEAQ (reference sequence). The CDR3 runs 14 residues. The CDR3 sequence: CASSFSGRVSEQFF. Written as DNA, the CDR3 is TGTGCCAGCAGCTTTAGCGGGAGGGTGAGTGAGCAGTTCTTC. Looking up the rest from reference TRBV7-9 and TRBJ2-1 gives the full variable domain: DTGVSQNPRHKITKRGQNVTFRCDPISEHNRLYWYRQTLGQGPEFLTYFQNEAQLEKSRLLSDRFSAERPKGSFSTLEIQRTEQGDSAMYLCASSFSGRVSEQFFGPGTRLTVL.

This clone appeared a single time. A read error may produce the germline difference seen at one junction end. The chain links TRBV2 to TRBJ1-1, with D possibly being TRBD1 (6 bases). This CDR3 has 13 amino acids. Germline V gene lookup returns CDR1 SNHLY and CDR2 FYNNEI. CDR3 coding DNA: TGTGCCAGCGGGGACAACCCGAACATTGAAGCTTTCTTT. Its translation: CASGDNPNIEAFF.

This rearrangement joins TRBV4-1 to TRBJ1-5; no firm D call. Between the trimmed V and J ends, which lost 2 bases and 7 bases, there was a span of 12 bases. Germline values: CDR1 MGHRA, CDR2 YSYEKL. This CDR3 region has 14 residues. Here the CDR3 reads CASSQIGQRQPQHF. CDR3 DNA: TGCGCCAGCAGCCAAATCGGCCAGAGGCAGCCCCAGCATTTT.

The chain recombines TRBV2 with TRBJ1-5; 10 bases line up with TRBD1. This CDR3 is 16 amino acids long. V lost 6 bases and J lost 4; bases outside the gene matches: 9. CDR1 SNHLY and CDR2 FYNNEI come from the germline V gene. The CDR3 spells CASSQDRGFWNQPQHF. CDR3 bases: TGTGCCAGCAGCCAGGACAGGGGGTTTTGGAATCAGCCCCAGCATTTT.

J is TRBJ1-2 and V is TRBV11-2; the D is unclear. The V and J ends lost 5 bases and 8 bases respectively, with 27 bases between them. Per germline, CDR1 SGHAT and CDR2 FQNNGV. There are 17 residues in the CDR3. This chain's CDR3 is CASSLAMVEKLTGGYTF. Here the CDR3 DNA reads TGTGCCAGCAGCCTGGCGATGGTGGAGAAACTTACGGGGGGCTACACCTTC.

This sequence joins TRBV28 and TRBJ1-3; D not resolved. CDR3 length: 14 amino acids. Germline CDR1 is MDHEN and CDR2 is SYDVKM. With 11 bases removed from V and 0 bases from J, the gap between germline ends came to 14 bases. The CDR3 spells CAVKRLYSGNTIYF. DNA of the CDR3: TGTGCCGTCAAGAGGTTGTACTCTGGAAACACCATATATTTT.

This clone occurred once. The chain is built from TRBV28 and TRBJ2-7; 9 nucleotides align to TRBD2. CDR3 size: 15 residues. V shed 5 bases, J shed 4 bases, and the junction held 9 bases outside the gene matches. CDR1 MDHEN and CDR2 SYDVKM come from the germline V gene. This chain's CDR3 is CASSRPGGRAYEQYF. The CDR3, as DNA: TGTGCCAGCAGTCGCCCTGGCGGGAGGGCGTACGAGCAGTACTTC.

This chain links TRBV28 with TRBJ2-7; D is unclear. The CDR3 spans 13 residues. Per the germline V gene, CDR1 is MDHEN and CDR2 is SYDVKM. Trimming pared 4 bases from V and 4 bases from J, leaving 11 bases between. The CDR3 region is CASSSLPVYEQYF. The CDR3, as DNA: TGTGCCAGCAGTTCCCTCCCGGTTTACGAGCAGTACTTC.

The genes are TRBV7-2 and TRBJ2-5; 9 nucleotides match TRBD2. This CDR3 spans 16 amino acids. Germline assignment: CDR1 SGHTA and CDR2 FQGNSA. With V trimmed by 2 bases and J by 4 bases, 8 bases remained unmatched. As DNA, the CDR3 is TGTGCCAGCAGCTTAAGGGCTAGCGGGACGTCAGAGACCCAGTACTTC. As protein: CASSLRASGTSETQYF.

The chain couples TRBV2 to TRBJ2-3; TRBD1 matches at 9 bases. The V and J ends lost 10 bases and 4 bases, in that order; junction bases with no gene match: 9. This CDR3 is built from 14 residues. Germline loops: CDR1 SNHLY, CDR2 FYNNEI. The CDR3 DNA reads TGTGCCACAGGGACAGGGACGTTATCAGATACGCAGTATTTT. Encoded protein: CATGTGTLSDTQYF.

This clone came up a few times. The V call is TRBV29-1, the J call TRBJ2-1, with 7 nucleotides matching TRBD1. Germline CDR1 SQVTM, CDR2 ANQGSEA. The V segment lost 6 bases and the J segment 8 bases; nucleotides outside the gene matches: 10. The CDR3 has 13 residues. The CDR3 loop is CSVGTDRADEQFF. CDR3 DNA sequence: TGCAGCGTCGGGACAGACAGGGCCGATGAGCAGTTCTTC.

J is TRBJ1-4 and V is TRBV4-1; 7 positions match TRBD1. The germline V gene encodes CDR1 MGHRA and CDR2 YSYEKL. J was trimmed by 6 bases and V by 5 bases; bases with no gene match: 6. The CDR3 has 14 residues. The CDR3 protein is CASSVGQVYEKLFF. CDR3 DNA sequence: TGCGCCAGCAGCGTAGGACAGGTTTATGAAAAACTGTTTTTT.

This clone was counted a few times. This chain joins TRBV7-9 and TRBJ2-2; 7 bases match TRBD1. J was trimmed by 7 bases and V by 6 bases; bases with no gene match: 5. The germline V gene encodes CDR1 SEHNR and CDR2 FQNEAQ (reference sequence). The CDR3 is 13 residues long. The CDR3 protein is CASRDTGVGELFF. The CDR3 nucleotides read TGTGCCAGCAGAGACACAGGGGTCGGGGAGCTGTTTTTT.

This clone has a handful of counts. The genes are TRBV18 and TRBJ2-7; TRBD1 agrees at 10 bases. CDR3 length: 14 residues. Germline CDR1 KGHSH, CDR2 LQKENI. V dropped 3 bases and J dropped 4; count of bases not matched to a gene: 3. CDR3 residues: CASSPTGGRYEQYF. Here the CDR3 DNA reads TGTGCCAGCTCACCGACAGGGGGCAGGTACGAGCAGTACTTC.